Presented here are 21 T cell receptor beta chains from one specimen sequenced in a study of T-cell memory formation after mild COVID-19. Each CDR3 protein is one row after TCRdb ran MiXCR on the 5' RACE reads. In the table there are more than 250,000 distinct CDR3 sequences, 16% of which are singletons. The sequenced sample was PBMCs or a T cell subset sorted from them (not recorded which). These receptors all stem from a young man who had mild COVID-19 (a few samples of this study predate the infection). Cell type and time point are not known.

This chain connects TRBV20-1 to TRBJ1-2; 9 nucleotides align to TRBD1. The CDR3 runs to 11 residues. V shed 6 bases and J 8 bases; nucleotides not matched to a gene: 4. Per germline, CDR1 DFQATT and CDR2 SNEGSKA (reference sequence). The CDR3 reads CSAVDRGGYTF. CDR3 nucleotide sequence: TGCAGTGCCGTGGACAGGGGCGGCTACACCTTC.

This clonotype was observed a few times. The rearrangement joins TRBV5-1 to TRBJ2-5, with TRBD1 identical over 7 bases. Germline values: CDR1 SGHRS, CDR2 YFSETQ. Trimming cost V 1 base and J 3 bases; bases outside gene matches: 3. CDR3 length: 14 amino acids. The CDR3 sequence: CASSLQGQKETQYF. As DNA, the CDR3 is TGCGCCAGCAGCTTGCAGGGACAGAAAGAGACCCAGTACTTC. Together with reference TRBV5-1 and TRBJ2-5, the CDR3 gives the full variable domain: KAGVTQTPRYLIKTRGQQVTLSCSPISGHRSVSWYQQTPGQGLQFLFEYFSETQRNKGNFPGRFSGRQFSNSRSEMNVSTLELGDSALYLCASSLQGQKETQYFGPGTRLLVL.

The chain has TRBV5-4 and TRBJ1-1, with 8 bases fitting TRBD1. Germline V gene data show CDR1 as SGHNT and CDR2 as YYREEE (reference sequence). The ends lost 3 bases at V and 5 bases at J; junction bases unmatched: 12. This CDR3 has 16 amino acids. In DNA, the CDR3 is TGTGCCAGCAGCTCGACAGGGGCGCGGCGTGCAACTGAAGCTTTCTTT. Its translation is CASSSTGARRATEAFF.

Written as DNA, the CDR3 is TGCGCCAGCAGCTTTACAGGGGTTGGTTTCACCGGGGAGCTGTTTTTT. Protein sequence: CASSFTGVGFTGELFF. This chain uses TRBV5-1 with TRBJ2-2, with 7 bases fitting TRBD1. The germline V gene has CDR1 SGHRS and CDR2 YFSETQ. J was trimmed by 4 bases and V by 2 bases; bases with no gene match: 8. This CDR3 region has 16 residues.

CDR3 sequence reads: CASSQDPETEQFF. Here the CDR3 DNA reads TGTGCCAGCAGCCAAGATCCCGAGACTGAGCAGTTCTTC. This chain joins TRBV14 and TRBJ2-1; D uncertain. The CDR3 is 13 amino acids. The V and J ends lost 0 bases and 9 bases respectively, with 9 bases between them. In germline, CDR1 is SGHDN, CDR2 FVKESK. The variable domain in full, completed from reference TRBV14 and TRBJ2-1, reads EAGVTQFPSHSVIEKGQTVTLRCDPISGHDNLYWYRRVMGKEIKFLLHFVKESKQDESGMPNNRFLAERTGGTYSTLKVQPAELEDSGVYFCASSQDPETEQFFGPGTRLTVL.

In this sample, this clonotype turned up a few times. The genes are TRBV7-6 and TRBJ2-7; tentative D call: TRBD1 (6 bases). Germline V gene sequence: CDR1 SGHVS, CDR2 FNYEAQ. V was trimmed by 5 bases and J by 4 bases, leaving 24 bases between them. The CDR3 totals 17 residues. The CDR3 DNA reads as TGTGCCAGCAGCGAACCCTCACAGGGTTATACCCTTTACGAGCAGTACGTC. Translation: CASSEPSQGYTLYEQYV.

The gene calls are TRBV5-5 and TRBJ2-7, with D perhaps matching TRBD1 or TRBD2 (6 bases each). Germline V gene data show CDR1 as SGHKS and CDR2 as YYEKEE (reference sequence). Between the trimmed V and J ends, which lost 7 bases and 3 bases, there was a span of 11 bases. The CDR3 loop spans 12 amino acids. The CDR3 nucleotides read TGTGCCAGCGGCGAGGGGGGCTACGAGCAGTACTTC. Translation gives CASGEGGYEQYF.

In this sample, this clonotype turned up a few times. V and J are TRBV7-7 and TRBJ2-2, with D perhaps being TRBD1 or TRBD2 (6 bases each). V lost 11 bases and J lost 2, with 15 bases in between. The germline gives CDR1 SSHAT, CDR2 FNYEAQ (reference sequence). There are 14 residues in the CDR3. The CDR3 DNA is TGTGCCTGGGGCCGGGGGCATAACACCGGGGAGCTGTTTTTT. Translating gives CAWGRGHNTGELFF.

A few counts support this clonotype. V and J are TRBV5-4 and TRBJ2-5; D remains unclear. Trimming shortened V by 0 bases and J by 3 bases, and 9 bases separated the two germline ends. The CDR3 loop spans 14 amino acids. Germline V gene lookup returns CDR1 SGHNT and CDR2 YYREEE (reference sequence). For the CDR3, the DNA is TGTGCCAGCAGCTTGGCCGCGTCAGAAGAGACCCAGTACTTC. Translation gives CASSLAASEETQYF.

This clonotype was detected ten times or more. This chain uses TRBV7-2 with TRBJ2-3; D unresolved. CDR3 length: 12 amino acids. V lost 6 bases to trimming and J lost 4 bases, with 8 bases between them. The germline V gene encodes CDR1 SGHTA and CDR2 FQGNSA. CDR3 sequence (DNA): TGTGCCAGCAGGGCGCAATCAGATACGCAGTATTTT. Its translation: CASRAQSDTQYF.

The J gene is TRBJ2-3, the V gene TRBV12-3 or TRBV12-4, with D tentatively TRBD2 (7 bases). Between the trimmed V and J ends, which lost 4 bases and 1 base, there was a span of 15 bases. CDR3 length: 16 amino acids. The CDR3 reads CASSSPGGWGTDTQYF. CDR3 sequence (DNA): TGTGCCAGCAGTTCACCGGGGGGCTGGGGCACAGATACGCAGTATTTT.

The chain links TRBV5-5 to TRBJ2-7; no firm D call. Germline CDR1 SGHKS, CDR2 YYEKEE (reference sequence). Trimming took off 0 bases at V and 7 bases at J, with 11 bases between the two ends. The CDR3 length is 13 residues. Written as DNA, the CDR3 is TGTGCCAGCAGCTTGGCCAACAGTGGAGAGCAGTACGTC. This gives the protein CASSLANSGEQYV.

The chain carries TRBV28 and TRBJ2-7; 10 nucleotides align to TRBD1. Trimming took 3 bases from V and 5 from J; bases not matched to a gene: 13. The CDR3 has 17 residues. Germline V lookup: CDR1 MDHEN, CDR2 SYDVKM. The CDR3 region is CASSLGTGGQGFDEQYF. CDR3 sequence (DNA): TGTGCCAGCAGTTTGGGTACGGGGGGACAGGGGTTTGACGAGCAGTACTTC. The full variable domain, completed using reference TRBV28 and TRBJ2-7, is DVKVTQSSRYLVKRTGEKVFLECVQDMDHENMFWYRQDPGLGLRLIYFSYDVKMKEKGDIPEGYSVSREKKERFSLILESASTNQTSMYLCASSLGTGGQGFDEQYFGPGTRLTVT.

Many counts were recorded for this clonotype. The chain employs TRBV6-4 and TRBJ1-1; a weak D match, TRBD1 (5 bases). This CDR3 is 16 amino acids long. The germline CDR1 and CDR2 sequences are MRHNA and SNTAGT. V lost 3 bases and J lost 6, with 20 bases in between. The CDR3 loop reads CASSEGEGAGHAEAFF. CDR3 nucleotides: TGTGCCAGCAGTGAAGGAGAAGGGGCCGGGCACGCTGAAGCTTTCTTT.

V gene TRBV5-5 combines with J gene TRBJ1-2; D gene unclear. Germline CDR1 is SGHKS and CDR2 is YYEKEE (reference sequence). The CDR3 has 14 amino acids. Trimming cost V 4 bases and J 9 bases, with 19 bases left between them. CDR3 sequence: CASSPQVDKRRYTF. CDR3 DNA: TGTGCCAGCAGCCCCCAGGTCGATAAGCGGCGCTACACCTTC.

The chain carries TRBV18 and TRBJ1-1, with D hard to call. The CDR3 is 12 residues long. V was pared by 3 bases and J by 0 bases, with 2 bases between. Germline V gene sequence: CDR1 KGHSH, CDR2 LQKENI. CDR3 bases: TGTGCCAGCTCACCCATGAACACTGAAGCTTTCTTT. Encoded protein: CASSPMNTEAFF. Full variable domain (rest looked up from reference TRBV18 and TRBJ1-1): NAGVMQNPRHLVRRRGQEARLRCSPMKGHSHVYWYRQLPEEGLKFMVYLQKENIIDESGMPKERFSAEFPKEGPSILRIQQVVRGDSAAYFCASSPMNTEAFFGQGTRLTVV.

This clonotype is a singleton in its sample. The rearrangement uses TRBV5-1 and TRBJ2-2; 8 nucleotides agree with TRBD1. Germline V CDR1 and CDR2: SGHRS, YFSETQ. V was clipped by 1 base and J by 4 bases; unmatched bases: 6. The CDR3 is made up of 16 amino acids. CDR3 sequence reads: CASSLHRGMGTGELFF. The CDR3 coding sequence is TGCGCCAGCAGCTTGCACAGGGGGATGGGCACCGGGGAGCTGTTTTTT.

The CDR3 loop reads CASSQDWMVETQYF. CDR3 coding DNA: TGCGCCAGCAGCCAAGATTGGATGGTGGAGACCCAGTACTTC. The rearrangement joins TRBV4-1 to TRBJ2-5; D unclear. V lost 0 bases to trimming and J lost 5 bases, with 10 bases between them. The CDR3 is 14 amino acids. Germline V gene data show CDR1 as MGHRA and CDR2 as YSYEKL.

This clonotype was counted a few times. V usage is TRBV6-5 and J usage is TRBJ2-2; D unclear. There are 12 residues in the CDR3. The ends were cut back, 2 bases at V and 3 bases at J, with 1 base in the middle. Looked up from germline, CDR1 is MNHEY and CDR2 is SVGAGI. The CDR3 region has the DNA TGTGCCAGCAGTTACCACACCGGGGAGCTGTTTTTT. Residues: CASSYHTGELFF.

This chain links TRBV27 with TRBJ2-1, with 9 bases that match TRBD1. Per the germline V gene, CDR1 is MNHEY and CDR2 is SMNVEV (reference sequence). Trimming cost V 6 bases and J 3 bases; bases outside gene matches: 3. The CDR3 has 14 residues. The CDR3 coding sequence is TGTGCCAGCAGGACGACAGGGGGCTACAATGAGCAGTTCTTC. Protein sequence: CASRTTGGYNEQFF.

This clonotype came up a few times. The chain links TRBV7-2 to TRBJ2-4; D is uncertain. The CDR3 spans 15 residues. V was shortened by 3 bases and J by 0 bases, with 9 bases between the two germline ends. Germline loops: CDR1 SGHTA, CDR2 FQGNSA. Here the CDR3 reads CASSLDRSAKNIQYF. The CDR3 coding sequence is TGTGCCAGCAGCTTGGACCGATCAGCCAAAAACATTCAGTACTTC.